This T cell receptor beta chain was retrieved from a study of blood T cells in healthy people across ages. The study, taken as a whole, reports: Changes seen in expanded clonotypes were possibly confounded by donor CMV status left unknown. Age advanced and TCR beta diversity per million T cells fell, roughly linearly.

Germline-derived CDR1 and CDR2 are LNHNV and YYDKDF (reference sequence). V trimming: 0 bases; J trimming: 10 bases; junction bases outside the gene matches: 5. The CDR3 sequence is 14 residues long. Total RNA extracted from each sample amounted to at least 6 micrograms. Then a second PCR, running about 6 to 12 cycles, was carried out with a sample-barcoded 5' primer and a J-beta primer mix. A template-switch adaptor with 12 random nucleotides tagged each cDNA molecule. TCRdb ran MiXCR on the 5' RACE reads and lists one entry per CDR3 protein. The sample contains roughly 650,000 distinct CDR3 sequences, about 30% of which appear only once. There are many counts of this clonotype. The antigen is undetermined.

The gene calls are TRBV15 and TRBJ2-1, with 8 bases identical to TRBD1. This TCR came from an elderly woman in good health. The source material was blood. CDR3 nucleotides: TGTGCCACCAGCAGAGAAAGGACAGGGAACGAGCAGTTCTTC. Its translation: CATSRERTGNEQFF.